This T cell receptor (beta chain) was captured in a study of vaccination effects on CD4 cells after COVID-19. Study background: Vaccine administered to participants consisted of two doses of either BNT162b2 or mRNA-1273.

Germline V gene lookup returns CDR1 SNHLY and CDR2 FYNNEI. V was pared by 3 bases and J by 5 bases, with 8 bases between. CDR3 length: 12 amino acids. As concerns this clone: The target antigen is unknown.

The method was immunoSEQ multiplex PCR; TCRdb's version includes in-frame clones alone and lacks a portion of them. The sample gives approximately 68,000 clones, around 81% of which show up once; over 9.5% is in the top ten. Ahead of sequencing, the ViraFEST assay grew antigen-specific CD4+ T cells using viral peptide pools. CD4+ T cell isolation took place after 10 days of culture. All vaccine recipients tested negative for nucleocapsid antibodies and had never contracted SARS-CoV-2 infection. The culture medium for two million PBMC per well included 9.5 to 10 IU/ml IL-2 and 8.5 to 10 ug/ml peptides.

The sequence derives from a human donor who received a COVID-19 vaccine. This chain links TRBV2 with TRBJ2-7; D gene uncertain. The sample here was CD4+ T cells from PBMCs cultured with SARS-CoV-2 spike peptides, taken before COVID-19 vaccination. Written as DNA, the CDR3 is TGTGCCAGCAGTGATATAGGGAACGAGCAGTACGTC. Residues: CASSDIGNEQYV.